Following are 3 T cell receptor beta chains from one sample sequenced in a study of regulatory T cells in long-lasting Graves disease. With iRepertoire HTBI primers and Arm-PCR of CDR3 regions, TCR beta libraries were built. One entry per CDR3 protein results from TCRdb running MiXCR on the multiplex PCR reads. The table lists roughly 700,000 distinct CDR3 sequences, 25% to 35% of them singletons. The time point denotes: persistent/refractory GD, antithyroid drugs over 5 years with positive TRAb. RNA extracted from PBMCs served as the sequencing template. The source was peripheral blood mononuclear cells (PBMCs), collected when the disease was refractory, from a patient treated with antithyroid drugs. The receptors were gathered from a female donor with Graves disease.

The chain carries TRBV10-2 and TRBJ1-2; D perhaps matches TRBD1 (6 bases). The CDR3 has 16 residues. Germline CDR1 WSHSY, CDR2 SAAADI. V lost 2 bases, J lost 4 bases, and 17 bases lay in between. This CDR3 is CASSEIVGQGTYGYTF. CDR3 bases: TGCGCCAGCAGTGAGATTGTAGGGCAGGGGACCTATGGCTACACCTTC.

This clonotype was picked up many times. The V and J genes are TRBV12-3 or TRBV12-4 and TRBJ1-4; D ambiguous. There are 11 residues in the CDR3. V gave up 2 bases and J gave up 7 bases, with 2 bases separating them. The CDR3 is CASSLSEKLFF. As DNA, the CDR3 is TGTGCCAGCAGTTTAAGTGAAAAACTGTTTTTT.

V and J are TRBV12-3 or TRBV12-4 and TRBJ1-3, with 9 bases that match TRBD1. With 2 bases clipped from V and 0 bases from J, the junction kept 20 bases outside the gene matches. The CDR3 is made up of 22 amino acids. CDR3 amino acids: CASSLLWSRTGAHFSSGNTIYF. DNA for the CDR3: TGTGCCAGCAGTTTATTGTGGAGCAGGACAGGGGCCCACTTTAGCTCTGGAAACACCATATATTTT.